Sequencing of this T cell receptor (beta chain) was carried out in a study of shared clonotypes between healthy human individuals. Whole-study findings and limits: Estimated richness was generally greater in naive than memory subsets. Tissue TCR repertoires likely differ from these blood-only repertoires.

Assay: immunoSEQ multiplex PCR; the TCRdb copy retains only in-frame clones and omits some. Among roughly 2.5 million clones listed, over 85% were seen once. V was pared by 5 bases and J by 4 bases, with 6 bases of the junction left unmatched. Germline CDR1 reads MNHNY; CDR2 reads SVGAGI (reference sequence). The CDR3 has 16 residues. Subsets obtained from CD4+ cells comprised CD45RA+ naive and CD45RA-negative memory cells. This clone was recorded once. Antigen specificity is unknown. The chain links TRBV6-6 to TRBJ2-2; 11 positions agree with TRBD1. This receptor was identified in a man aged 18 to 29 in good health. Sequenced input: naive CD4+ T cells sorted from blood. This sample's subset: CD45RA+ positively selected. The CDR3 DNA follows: TGTGCCAGCAGTCGCGGGACAGGGGGGGGCACCGGGGAGCTGTTTTTT. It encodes CASSRGTGGGTGELFF.